The TCR beta chain described here comes from a study of blood T cell repertoires in COVID-19. On the study more broadly: Some COVID-19 samples were acute and others convalescent; all came from the United States, Italy and Spain. PBMCs, B-cell-depleted T cells, or T cells provided the cDNA or gDNA that made up the material.

In the original analysis: Estimation of nucleated cell counts relied on the amplification of reference gene primers. The method was immunoSEQ multiplex PCR; TCRdb's version includes in-frame clones alone and lacks a portion of them. That table furnishes V, J and clone size, whereas the DNA furnished D and trimming. Here the sample spans 200,000 or so clones, 84% being singletons. Germline V gene sequence: CDR1 MNHNS, CDR2 SASEGT. The CDR3 is made up of 14 amino acids. The ends lost 1 base at V and 4 bases at J; junction bases unmatched: 2. The study recruited people aged about 18 to 89 years across roughly 23 US areas.

Material for sequencing was PBMCs or T cells enriched from blood (not recorded which). This TCR derives from a man aged 55 to 70 who had recovered from COVID-19. This rearrangement joins TRBV6-1 to TRBJ2-5, with TRBD1 matching 8 bases. CDR3 in DNA: TGTGCCAGCAGTGAAGGGACAGGGCTAGAGACCCAGTACTTC. Amino acids: CASSEGTGLETQYF.